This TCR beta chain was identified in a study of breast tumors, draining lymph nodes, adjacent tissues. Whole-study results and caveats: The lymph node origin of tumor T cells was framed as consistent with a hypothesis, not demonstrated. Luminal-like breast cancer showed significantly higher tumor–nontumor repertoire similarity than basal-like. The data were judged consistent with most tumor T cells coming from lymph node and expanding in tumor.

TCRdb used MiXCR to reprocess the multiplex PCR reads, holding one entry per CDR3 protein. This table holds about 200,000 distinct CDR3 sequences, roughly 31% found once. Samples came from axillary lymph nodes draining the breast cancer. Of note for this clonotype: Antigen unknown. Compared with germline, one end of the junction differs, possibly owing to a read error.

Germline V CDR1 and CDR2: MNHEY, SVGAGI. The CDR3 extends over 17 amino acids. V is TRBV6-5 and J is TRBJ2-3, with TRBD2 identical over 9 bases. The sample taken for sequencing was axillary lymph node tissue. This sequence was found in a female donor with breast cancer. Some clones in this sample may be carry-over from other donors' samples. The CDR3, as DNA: TGTGCCAGCAGTCACTCGTATAGCGGGAGCACCACAGATACGCAGTATTTT. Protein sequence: CASSHSYSGSTTDTQYF.